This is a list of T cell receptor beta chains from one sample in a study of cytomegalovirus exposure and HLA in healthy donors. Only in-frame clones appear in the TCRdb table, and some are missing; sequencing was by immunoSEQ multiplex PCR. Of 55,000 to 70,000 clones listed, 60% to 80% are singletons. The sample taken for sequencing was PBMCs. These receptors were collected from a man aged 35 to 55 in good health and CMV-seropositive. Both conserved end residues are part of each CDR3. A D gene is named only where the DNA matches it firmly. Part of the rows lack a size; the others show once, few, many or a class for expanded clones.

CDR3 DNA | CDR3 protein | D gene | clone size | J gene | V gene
TGTGCCAGCAGCATCACGCGAACAGGGTTGGAGGAGCAGTACTTC | CASSITRTGLEEQYF | NA | NA | TRBJ2-7 | TRBV7-9
TGTGCCAGCAGTTCGACAGGGAGCTTAGAGACCCAGTACTTC | CASSSTGSLETQYF | TRBD1 | NA | TRBJ2-5 | TRBV6-5
TGTGCCAGCAGTGAAGGAGGCTACGAGCAGTACTTC | CASSEGGYEQYF | NA | few | TRBJ2-7 | TRBV6-1
TGTGCCAGCAGCCAGACGGGACAGGGTGGATATGGCTACACCTTC | CASSQTGQGGYGYTF | TRBD1 | NA | TRBJ1-2 | TRBV4-2
TGTGCCAGCAGTTTACAGGGGGAACATGGCTACACCTTC | CASSLQGEHGYTF | TRBD1 | few | TRBJ1-2 | TRBV27
TGTGCCAGCAGTGTAACAGGGATTGCCAAAAACATTCAGTACTTC | CASSVTGIAKNIQYF | NA | NA | TRBJ2-4 | TRBV2
TGTGCCAGTAGTATAGAGGCGGGGCGAGGCACTGAAGCTTTCTTT | CASSIEAGRGTEAFF | NA | NA | TRBJ1-1 | TRBV19
TGCAGCGTGGGGAAGGGACTAGCGGGAGCGTACAATGAGCAGTTCTTC | CSVGKGLAGAYNEQFF | TRBD2 | once | TRBJ2-1 | TRBV29-1
TGTGCCAGCAGTTACAGTCCAGCTAACTATGGCTACACCTTC | CASSYSPANYGYTF | NA | once | TRBJ1-2 | TRBV6-5
TGTGCCATCAGGGGGGGGACTAGCGGGGTAGAAGAGACCCAGTACTTC | CAIRGGTSGVEETQYF | TRBD2 | NA | TRBJ2-5 | TRBV10-3
TGTGCCAGCAGCCAGGACTGGGATACAGATACGCAGTATTTT | CASSQDWDTDTQYF | NA | NA | TRBJ2-3 | TRBV5-4
TGTGCCAGCAGCTTAAGGGGGGGATTTGGCTACGAGCAGTACTTC | CASSLRGGFGYEQYF | NA | NA | TRBJ2-7 | TRBV5-6
TGCGCCAGCAGCCTCTCACCGGGACAGGGGTACCACGAGCAGTACTTC | CASSLSPGQGYHEQYF | TRBD1 | NA | TRBJ2-7 | TRBV5-1
TGCAGCGTGAACGGACTAGCGGGAGTTAAGTCCTACAATGAGCAGTTCTTC | CSVNGLAGVKSYNEQFF | TRBD2 | NA | TRBJ2-1 | TRBV29-1
TGTGCCAGCAGCTTAGGGGCTCTGAACACTGAAGCTTTCTTT | CASSLGALNTEAFF | NA | NA | TRBJ1-1 | TRBV7-9
TGTGCCAGCAGTGAATCCGGAAATGAAGGGAGCTACGAGCAGTACTTC | CASSESGNEGSYEQYF | NA | NA | TRBJ2-7 | TRBV25-1
TGCACCAGCAGCCAAGGAGCTGCTGTTCTAGCGGTTATACGCTCCTACAATGAGCAGTTCTTC | CTSSQGAAVLAVIRSYNEQFF | NA | NA | TRBJ2-1 | TRBV1
TGTGCCAGTAGTACCTACGGGACAGGGCTAAATGAAAAACTGTTTTTT | CASSTYGTGLNEKLFF | TRBD1 | NA | TRBJ1-4 | TRBV19
TGCGCCAGCAGGCCAGAAAGGAGGGGGCTTGGATCCTATAATTCACCCCTCCACTTT | CASRPERRGLGSYNSPLHF | TRBD1 | few | TRBJ1-6 | TRBV5-1
TGTGCCAGCAGTCGCTCTGGGGCCAACGTCCTGACTTTC | CASSRSGANVLTF | NA | few | TRBJ2-6 | TRBV27
TGCGCCAGCAGCTTGACCGGACTAGCTACCTGGGAGACCCAGTACTTC | CASSLTGLATWETQYF | TRBD2 | NA | TRBJ2-5 | TRBV5-1
TGTGCCAGCAGCGCAACGGGACAGCCGAACACTGAAGCTTTCTTT | CASSATGQPNTEAFF | TRBD1 | NA | TRBJ1-1 | TRBV9
TGTGCCAGCAGCTGGCCAGGGGGCGGGGAGCTGTTTTTT | CASSWPGGGELFF | TRBD1 | NA | TRBJ2-2 | TRBV11-2
TGTGCCAGCAGACAAAGGACTAGCGGCAAAGAGACCCAGTACTTC | CASRQRTSGKETQYF | TRBD2 | NA | TRBJ2-5 | TRBV27
TGTGCCAGCAGTGTTAACGGGAGGGCCGGGAATGAGCAGTTCTTC | CASSVNGRAGNEQFF | TRBD2 | NA | TRBJ2-1 | TRBV2
TGTGCCAGCTTTGGGGGCCCTTACATGAACACTGAAGCTTTCTTT | CASFGGPYMNTEAFF | NA | NA | TRBJ1-1 | TRBV27
TGCAGCGTAGCACTCCGGGACAGATTCTACGAGCAGTACTTC | CSVALRDRFYEQYF | TRBD1 | NA | TRBJ2-7 | TRBV29-1
TGTGCCAGCAGCTTAGTTCTCCAGGGTGCATCTTACGAGCAGTACTTC | CASSLVLQGASYEQYF | NA | few | TRBJ2-7 | TRBV11-3
TGTGCCAGCAGTGCGGGGCTAGCGGGAGAGGATGAGCAGTTCTTC | CASSAGLAGEDEQFF | TRBD2 | NA | TRBJ2-1 | TRBV6-1
TGTGCCAGCAGCTTAGTACCCTGGCCGACAGGGGGCAACACTGAAGCTTTCTTT | CASSLVPWPTGGNTEAFF | TRBD1 | NA | TRBJ1-1 | TRBV7-8
TGTGCCAGCAGCGTAACCGGGACAGAAAACTACGAGCAGTACTTC | CASSVTGTENYEQYF | TRBD1 | NA | TRBJ2-7 | TRBV7-2
TGTGCCAGCAGCTTCACAGGTTGGGGCACTGAAGCTTTCTTT | CASSFTGWGTEAFF | NA | NA | TRBJ1-1 | TRBV5-5
TGTGCCAGCAGAGGGGGCAGGGAAAGGGGTTCACCCCTCCACTTT | CASRGGRERGSPLHF | TRBD1 | NA | TRBJ1-6 | TRBV2
TGTGCCAGCGAAGACAGGGTGAATTCACCCCTCCACTTT | CASEDRVNSPLHF | TRBD1 | once | TRBJ1-6 | TRBV11-2
TGTGCCAGCAGCCCCGGACTAGTTAAATCCTACGAGCAGTACTTC | CASSPGLVKSYEQYF | TRBD2 | NA | TRBJ2-7 | TRBV7-2
TGTGCCAGCAGTCCGACAGGGGACGGTCTTGACATTCAGTACTTC | CASSPTGDGLDIQYF | TRBD1 | NA | TRBJ2-4 | TRBV2
TGCGCCAGCAAGTCGACTAGCGGCTCTAGCACAGATACGCAGTATTTT | CASKSTSGSSTDTQYF | TRBD2 | NA | TRBJ2-3 | TRBV10-1
TGTGCCAGCCAAATACCCGGGACAGGGAATTCACCCCTCCACTTT | CASQIPGTGNSPLHF | TRBD1 | NA | TRBJ1-6 | TRBV25-1
TGTGCCAGCAGCTTAGATCCGACAGAGGATGGTAATACGCAGTATTTT | CASSLDPTEDGNTQYF | NA | NA | TRBJ2-3 | TRBV13
TGCGCCAGCAGCTTGTCTTCCTCGGTCTATGGCTACACCTTC | CASSLSSSVYGYTF | NA | NA | TRBJ1-2 | TRBV5-1
TGTGCCTCGGACAGGATAGGGGAAGGTGGCACTGAAGCTTTCTTT | CASDRIGEGGTEAFF | TRBD1 | NA | TRBJ1-1 | TRBV30
TGTGCCAGCAGCGGGTCCAGGGACCTCCACTTT | CASSGSRDLHF | NA | NA | TRBJ1-6 | TRBV5-6
TGTGCCACCAGCAGAGAACGGTTCCTAGCGGGGTACAATGAGCAGTTCTTC | CATSRERFLAGYNEQFF | TRBD2 | NA | TRBJ2-1 | TRBV15
TGTGCCAGCAGTGTGGGGGGACCAGATACGCAGTATTTT | CASSVGGPDTQYF | NA | once | TRBJ2-3 | TRBV6-4
TGCGCCGGCAGCTTGGCCGACTCCACAGATACGCAGTATTTT | CAGSLADSTDTQYF | NA | NA | TRBJ2-3 | TRBV5-1
TGTGCCAGCAGCTCCGGCAGGGGGCTTACTAGCGGGAGGAACGGGGAGCTGTTTTTT | CASSSGRGLTSGRNGELFF | TRBD2 | NA | TRBJ2-2 | TRBV7-6
TGCGCCAGCAGCTTGGAAGGGCGGGGGGGCTACGAGCAGTACTTC | CASSLEGRGGYEQYF | TRBD2 | NA | TRBJ2-7 | TRBV5-1
TGTGCCAGCAGTAAGGACAGCTCCTACGAGCAGTACTTC | CASSKDSSYEQYF | NA | NA | TRBJ2-7 | TRBV6-5
TGCGCCAGCAGCCCGCACCTTAGCGGGATTGTGGGTACGGGTCTCAATGAGCAGTTCTTC | CASSPHLSGIVGTGLNEQFF | TRBD2 | once | TRBJ2-1 | TRBV4-3
TGTGCCTGGAGTGACCTCGGACAGGACCGCTATGGCTACACCTTC | CAWSDLGQDRYGYTF | TRBD1 | NA | TRBJ1-2 | TRBV30
TGTTCCAGCAGCCCCGGGGGGGGCGAGCAGTACTTC | CSSSPGGGEQYF | TRBD2 | NA | TRBJ2-7 | TRBV7-9
TGCGCCAGCAGCCAGCTGATGGGACATCAAGAGACCCAGTACTTC | CASSQLMGHQETQYF | NA | NA | TRBJ2-5 | TRBV5-1
TGTGCCAGCAGCTTAACCCGTGCGGTCAGCTCTGGAAACACCATATATTTT | CASSLTRAVSSGNTIYF | NA | NA | TRBJ1-3 | TRBV13
TGTGCCTGGAGACCGCCGGGGGGGCGGGAAAAACTGTTTTTT | CAWRPPGGREKLFF | NA | once | TRBJ1-4 | TRBV30
TGCGCCAGCAGCTTAGGACACGACAAAAACATTCAGTACTTC | CASSLGHDKNIQYF | NA | few | TRBJ2-4 | TRBV5-1
TGTGCCAGCAGCCCGAGAACGGGGGGCGGGGGGGCCGATGAGCAGTTCTTC | CASSPRTGGGGADEQFF | TRBD2 | NA | TRBJ2-1 | TRBV7-9
TGTGCCATCAGCGGGGCTCAGGGGGCCTACGAGCAGTACTTC | CAISGAQGAYEQYF | TRBD1 | NA | TRBJ2-7 | TRBV10-3